Listed below are T cell receptor beta chains from one sample, sequenced in a study of identical twins. MiXCR, applied by TCRdb to the 5' RACE reads, yields one record per CDR3 protein. The sample lists under 500,000 distinct CDR3 sequences, roughly an eighth occurring once. These data also featured in a second study, about yellow fever vaccine responses in identical twins.

The specimen was CD4+ T cells sorted from blood. The receptors stem from a woman aged 18-30 years in good health. Both conserved end residues are part of each CDR3. D genes are given only for firm matches. Size is omitted from some rows. Given values are once, few, many or a class for expanded clones.

NA CASILGRVDEQYF TRBV2 NA TRBJ2-7 NA
TGTGCCAGCAGCCCAATAGGACTAGGGTCCTACGAGCAGTACTTC CASSPIGLGSYEQYF TRBV7-9 TRBD2 TRBJ2-7 NA
TGTGCCAGCTCACTCCAGGGACTTTTCTACGAGCAGTACTTC CASSLQGLFYEQYF TRBV18 NA TRBJ2-7 NA
TGTGCCAGCAGCTTATTTACTAGCGGGGGGGTCAATGAGCAGTTCTTC CASSLFTSGGVNEQFF TRBV7-3 TRBD2 TRBJ2-1 few
TGTGCCAGCAGCCCCCGCCAGCGGAGGACAGATACGCAGTATTTT CASSPRQRRTDTQYF TRBV3-1 NA TRBJ2-3 few
TGTGCCAGCAGCTTGGGTTGGGTCCAAGAGACCCAGTACTTC CASSLGWVQETQYF TRBV5-6 NA TRBJ2-5 few
TGTGCCAGCAGCTCCGGGGGGGTCACAGATACGCAGTATTTT CASSSGGVTDTQYF TRBV11-3 TRBD2 TRBJ2-3 few
TGTGCCAGCAGCTTAGATATTAGCGGGAGATTCCCAGATACGCAGTATTTT CASSLDISGRFPDTQYF TRBV7-8 TRBD2 TRBJ2-3 NA
TGCAGTGCCGAACAGGGGACTAACTATGGCTACACCTTC CSAEQGTNYGYTF TRBV20-1 TRBD1 TRBJ1-2 few
TGCAGTGCTAGTTACGGCAGGACAAACAATGAGCAGTTCTTC CSASYGRTNNEQFF TRBV20-1 NA TRBJ2-1 few
TGCGCCAGCAGCCAAGGACTAGCGCAGTCCTACGAGCAGTACTTC CASSQGLAQSYEQYF TRBV4-1 TRBD2 TRBJ2-7 NA
TGTGCCACCAGCGACCCCTCGGGGGGAAACACCATATATTTT CATSDPSGGNTIYF TRBV15 NA TRBJ1-3 few